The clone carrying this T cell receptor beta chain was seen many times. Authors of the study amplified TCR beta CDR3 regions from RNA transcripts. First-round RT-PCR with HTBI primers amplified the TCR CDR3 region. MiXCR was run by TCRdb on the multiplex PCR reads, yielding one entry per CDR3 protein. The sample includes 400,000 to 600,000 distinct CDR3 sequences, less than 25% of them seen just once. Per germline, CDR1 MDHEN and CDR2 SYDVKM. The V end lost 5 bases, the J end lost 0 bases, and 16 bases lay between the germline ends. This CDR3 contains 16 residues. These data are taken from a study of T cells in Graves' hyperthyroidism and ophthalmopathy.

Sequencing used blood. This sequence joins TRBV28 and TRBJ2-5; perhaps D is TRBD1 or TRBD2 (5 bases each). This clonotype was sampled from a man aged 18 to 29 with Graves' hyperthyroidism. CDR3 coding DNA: TGTGCCAGCAGTCTGACTCCGGGACGGTACCAAGAGACCCAGTACTTC. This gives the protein CASSLTPGRYQETQYF. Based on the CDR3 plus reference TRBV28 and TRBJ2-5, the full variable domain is DVKVTQSSRYLVKRTGEKVFLECVQDMDHENMFWYRQDPGLGLRLIYFSYDVKMKEKGDIPEGYSVSREKKERFSLILESASTNQTSMYLCASSLTPGRYQETQYFGPGTRLLVL.